A single sample is the source of the 29 T cell receptor beta chains below, sequenced in a study of blood T cell repertoires in COVID-19. Sequencing was performed with immunoSEQ multiplex PCR; in TCRdb, only in-frame clones are kept and a portion is missing. The profile shows some 530,000 clones, around nine tenths of them singletons. Sequencing used PBMCs or T cells enriched from blood (not recorded which). The origin of the receptors is a woman aged 60-75 years who had recovered from COVID-19.

The chain is built from TRBV11-2 and TRBJ2-2, with D maybe TRBD2 (6 bases). V shed 5 bases and J shed 1 base, with 14 bases lying between them. The CDR3 extends over 16 amino acids. CDR1 and CDR2 (germline): SGHAT, FQNNGV. The CDR3 spells CASSPWGGENTGELFF. The CDR3 DNA reads TGTGCCAGCAGCCCCTGGGGAGGAGAGAACACCGGGGAGCTGTTTTTT.

A single count supports this clone. The rearrangement uses TRBV7-2 and TRBJ2-3; 16 positions agree with TRBD2. The CDR3 covers 19 residues. The germline gives CDR1 SGHTA, CDR2 FQGNSA. V lost 5 bases and J lost 7; bases outside the gene matches: 15. The CDR3 region has the DNA TGTGCCAGCAGCCTACAGGGACTAGCGGGGGGGGGATCTGAAAATACGCAGTATTTT. Translating gives CASSLQGLAGGGSENTQYF. Complete variable domain (other parts from reference TRBV7-2 and TRBJ2-3): GAGVSQSPSNKVTEKGKDVELRCDPISGHTALYWYRQSLGQGLEFLIYFQGNSAPDKSGLPSDRFSAERTGGSVSTLTIQRTQQEDSAVYLCASSLQGLAGGGSENTQYFGPGTRLTVL.

The V and J genes are TRBV7-2 and TRBJ2-1, with TRBD1 identical over 9 bases. With 5 bases clipped from V and 8 bases from J, the junction kept 7 bases outside the gene matches. Germline V gene sequence: CDR1 SGHTA, CDR2 FQGNSA. The CDR3 contains 14 residues. CDR3 nucleotides: TGTGCCAGCAGCAGGGACAGGGATATCTATGAGCAGTTCTTC. This sequence encodes CASSRDRDIYEQFF.

The rearrangement joins TRBV29-1 to TRBJ1-1; tentative D call: TRBD1 (5 bases). Germline CDR1 reads SQVTM; CDR2 reads ANQGSEA. The V and J ends lost 7 bases and 1 base respectively, with 13 bases between them. This CDR3 spans 13 amino acids. CDR3 nucleotides: TGCAGCGGCGTGGGACTGACGAACACTGAAGCTTTCTTT. Translating it yields CSGVGLTNTEAFF.

V is TRBV5-1 and J is TRBJ1-1; D is undetermined. CDR3 length equals 14 residues. The germline CDR1 and CDR2 sequences are SGHRS and YFSETQ. Trimming stripped 2 bases from V and 2 bases from J, with 10 bases between. The CDR3 coding sequence is TGCGCCAGCAGCTTAGGCCGGGAAAACACTGAAGCTTTCTTT. Translated, it gives CASSLGRENTEAFF. The entire variable domain, with the rest obtained from reference TRBV5-1 and TRBJ1-1, is as follows: KAGVTQTPRYLIKTRGQQVTLSCSPISGHRSVSWYQQTPGQGLQFLFEYFSETQRNKGNFPGRFSGRQFSNSRSEMNVSTLELGDSALYLCASSLGRENTEAFFGQGTRLTVV.

This clone occurred once. The chain carries TRBV5-5 and TRBJ2-7; D not resolved. V lost 1 base, J lost 6 bases, and 14 bases lay in between. Germline CDR1 and CDR2: SGHKS and YYEKEE (reference sequence). The CDR3 runs to 14 residues. Here the CDR3 reads CASSLILAPAEQYF. CDR3 coding DNA: TGTGCCAGCAGCTTGATCTTAGCCCCTGCCGAGCAGTACTTC. The full variable domain, in which reference TRBV5-5 and TRBJ2-7 provide the parts outside the CDR3, is DAGVTQSPTHLIKTRGQQVTLRCSPISGHKSVSWYQQVLGQGPQFIFQYYEKEERGRGNFPDRFSARQFPNYSSELNVNALLLGDSALYLCASSLILAPAEQYFGPGTRLTVT.

The CDR3 loop is CASSQDGTDGNTIYF. Written as DNA, the CDR3 is TGTGCCAGCAGCCAGGACGGGACAGATGGAAACACCATATATTTT. V gene TRBV4-2 combines with J gene TRBJ1-3; 7 bases agree with TRBD1. V lost 3 bases and J lost 3; bases outside the gene matches: 5. The CDR3 covers 15 residues. Germline CDR1 and CDR2: LGHNA and YNFKEQ.

The chain uses TRBV10-1 and TRBJ1-3; a possible D gene is TRBD1 (5 bases). Germline-derived CDR1 and CDR2 are WNHNN and SYGVQD (reference sequence). The CDR3 spans 15 residues. V dropped 3 bases and J dropped 0 bases, with 9 bases sitting between them. The CDR3 sequence is CASSDGGTSGNTIYF. CDR3 bases: TGCGCCAGCAGTGATGGAGGGACCTCTGGAAACACCATATATTTT.

A few counts support this clone. The rearrangement links TRBV20-1 to TRBJ2-7, with unresolved D. Germline V gene lookup returns CDR1 DFQATT and CDR2 SNEGSKA (reference sequence). V gave up 3 bases and J gave up 3 bases, with 6 bases separating them. This CDR3 spans 11 amino acids. The CDR3 region is CSARNSYEQYV. CDR3 sequence (DNA): TGCAGTGCTAGGAACAGCTACGAGCAGTACGTC.

The genes are TRBV5-1 and TRBJ1-2, with D possibly TRBD1 on 6 matching bases. This CDR3 comprises 14 residues. CDR1 is SGHRS, CDR2 YFSETQ, per germline. The ends were cut back, 4 bases at V and 6 bases at J, with 16 bases in the middle. CDR3 sequence (DNA): TGCGCCAGCAGCCGAGGGGGTACTGAAGATGGCTACACCTTC. Protein sequence: CASSRGGTEDGYTF.

This clone was seen only a few times. The chain has TRBV19 and TRBJ1-5; D not resolved. The germline V gene encodes CDR1 LNHDA and CDR2 SQIVND (reference sequence). This CDR3 spans 12 amino acids. V lost 8 bases, J lost 2 bases, and 7 bases lay in between. CDR3 sequence (DNA): TGTGCCAGTGCCCAGGGCAATCAGCCCCAGCATTTT. Amino acid sequence: CASAQGNQPQHF.

The chain links TRBV11-2 to TRBJ2-1; TRBD2 might be the D (6 bases). Trimming removed 5 bases at V and 2 bases at J, with 10 bases between. Germline V gene sequence: CDR1 SGHAT, CDR2 FQNNGV. The CDR3 sequence is 14 residues long. This chain's CDR3 is CASSPWGAYNEQFF. The CDR3 DNA reads TGTGCCAGCAGCCCCTGGGGGGCCTACAATGAGCAGTTCTTC.

J is TRBJ2-2 and V is TRBV24-1, with D perhaps matching TRBD1 (6 bases). V was clipped by 7 bases and J by 2 bases, with 16 bases between them. CDR1 is KGHDR and CDR2 is SFDVKD in the germline V gene. The CDR3 totals 16 residues. The CDR3 nucleotides read TGTGCCACCAGCAGACGGACAGTCTCCAACACCGGGGAGCTGTTTTTT. Its protein product is CATSRRTVSNTGELFF.

This chain uses TRBV5-5 with TRBJ2-7, with D uncertain. This CDR3 is 13 amino acids long. The V end lost 2 bases, the J end lost 7 bases, and 13 bases lay between the germline ends. CDR1 and CDR2 (germline): SGHKS, YYEKEE (reference sequence). The CDR3 bases are TGTGCCAGCAGCTTAGGCTCCGGGTGGGAGCAGTACTTC. Its translation: CASSLGSGWEQYF. The complete variable domain, with remaining parts taken from reference TRBV5-5 and TRBJ2-7, reads DAGVTQSPTHLIKTRGQQVTLRCSPISGHKSVSWYQQVLGQGPQFIFQYYEKEERGRGNFPDRFSARQFPNYSSELNVNALLLGDSALYLCASSLGSGWEQYFGPGTRLTVT.

The DNA for the CDR3 is TGTGCCATCATGGGCGGGATCACGACCGGGGAGCTGTTTTTT. Translated, it gives CAIMGGITTGELFF. The rearrangement joins TRBV10-3 to TRBJ2-2; D is perhaps TRBD2 (6 bases). Germline assignment: CDR1 ENHRY and CDR2 SYGVKD. The germline V and J ends were trimmed by 7 bases and 5 bases, with 14 bases remaining between them. CDR3 length: 14 residues.

J is TRBJ2-3 and V is TRBV2; 7 bases agree with TRBD2. The CDR3 is 16 amino acids. V was clipped by 4 bases and J by 0 bases; unmatched bases: 7. CDR1 is SNHLY, CDR2 FYNNEI, per germline. CDR3 in amino acids: CASSVGTTWSTDTQYF. DNA for the CDR3: TGTGCCAGCAGTGTAGGGACTACCTGGAGCACAGATACGCAGTATTTT.

This clone was recorded a few times. This sequence joins TRBV7-8 and TRBJ2-7; D ambiguous. The germline V and J ends were trimmed by 2 bases and 3 bases, with 2 bases remaining between them. CDR3 length: 11 residues. Germline CDR1 is SGHVS and CDR2 is FQNEAQ. The CDR3 spells CASSLYYEQYV. The CDR3 region has the DNA TGTGCCAGCAGCTTATACTACGAGCAGTACGTC.

CDR3 in amino acids: CASSLAGGRAGELFF. The CDR3 bases are TGTGCCAGCAGCTTGGCGGGGGGCCGCGCCGGGGAGCTGTTTTTT. This chain links TRBV5-4 with TRBJ2-2; possible D gene TRBD2, 7 bases. Per the germline V gene, CDR1 is SGHNT and CDR2 is YYREEE (reference sequence). Trimming pared 0 bases from V and 6 bases from J, leaving 12 bases between. The CDR3 extends over 15 amino acids.

This chain joins TRBV2 and TRBJ1-1; 8 bases map to TRBD1. CDR1 and CDR2 (germline): SNHLY, FYNNEI. The CDR3 has 14 amino acids. V trimming: 6 bases; J trimming: 4 bases; junction bases outside the gene matches: 7. CDR3: CASRPQGAGTEAFF. In DNA form, the CDR3 reads TGTGCCAGCAGACCCCAGGGGGCAGGCACTGAAGCTTTCTTT. Looking up the rest from reference TRBV2 and TRBJ1-1 gives the full variable domain: EPEVTQTPSHQVTQMGQEVILRCVPISNHLYFYWYRQILGQKVEFLVSFYNNEISEKSEIFDDQFSVERPDGSNFTLKIRSTKLEDSAMYFCASRPQGAGTEAFFGQGTRLTVV.

The V gene is TRBV27, the J gene TRBJ1-4; tentatively, D is TRBD1 (6 bases). V lost 7 bases to trimming and J lost 11 bases, with 20 bases between them. The CDR3 totals 14 residues. Per germline, CDR1 MNHEY and CDR2 SMNVEV (reference sequence). CDR3 bases: TGTGCCAGCACCACAGGGAGCAGGGCTGGGAAACTGTTTTTT. Residues: CASTTGSRAGKLFF. Variable domain in full (rest from reference TRBV27 and TRBJ1-4): EAQVTQNPRYLITVTGKKLTVTCSQNMNHEYMSWYRQDPGLGLRQIYYSMNVEVTDKGDVPEGYKVSRKEKRNFPLILESPSPNQTSLYFCASTTGSRAGKLFFGSGTQLSVL.

The chain recombines TRBV27 with TRBJ1-5; 7 nucleotides match TRBD1. Looked up from germline, CDR1 is MNHEY and CDR2 is SMNVEV (reference sequence). The V segment lost 6 bases and the J segment 6 bases; nucleotides outside the gene matches: 11. This CDR3 region has 15 residues. The CDR3 sequence: CASREGAGKGQPQHF. The CDR3 nucleotides read TGTGCCAGCAGAGAGGGGGCAGGGAAAGGTCAGCCCCAGCATTTT.

V gene TRBV3-1 (or the pseudogene TRBV3-2) combines with J gene TRBJ1-1; tentative D call: TRBD1 (5 bases). Trimming cost V 0 bases and J 8 bases, with 13 bases left between them. This CDR3 comprises 14 residues. Per the germline V gene, CDR1 is LGHDT and CDR2 is YNNKEL (reference sequence). The CDR3 loop reads CASSQDILGLEAFF. CDR3 coding DNA: TGTGCCAGCAGCCAAGATATCCTGGGACTCGAAGCTTTCTTT.

This clone has only a few counts. This sequence joins TRBV10-1 and TRBJ1-5, with TRBD1 matching over 7 bases. Germline values: CDR1 WNHNN, CDR2 SYGVQD (reference sequence). V trimming: 8 bases; J trimming: 3 bases; junction bases outside the gene matches: 10. There are 15 residues in the CDR3. CDR3 bases: TGCGCCAGCCGAAAACCTACAGGGGTCAATCAGCCCCAGCATTTT. Protein product: CASRKPTGVNQPQHF.

A note on this clone: The sample holds other DNA sequences that translate to the same CDR3. CDR3 sequence (DNA): TGTGCCAGCAGCCAAGCGACAGGGTCCAATCAGCCCCAGCATTTT. It specifies CASSQATGSNQPQHF. This chain links TRBV4-2 with TRBJ1-5; 7 nucleotides match TRBD1. With V trimmed by 1 base and J by 3 bases, 3 bases remained unmatched. Germline values: CDR1 LGHNA, CDR2 YNFKEQ. This CDR3 contains 15 residues.

The CDR3 region is CAISRTVADYGYTF. The CDR3 coding sequence is TGTGCCATCAGCCGGACAGTCGCGGACTATGGCTACACCTTC. The gene calls are TRBV10-3 and TRBJ1-2; tentative D call: TRBD1 (6 bases). The germline V gene encodes CDR1 ENHRY and CDR2 SYGVKD. The length of the CDR3 is 14 residues. V lost 6 bases, J lost 3 bases, and 14 bases lay in between.

The V call is TRBV7-2, the J call TRBJ2-5; 10 bases align to TRBD2. V dropped 5 bases and J dropped 5; count of bases not matched to a gene: 8. The CDR3 runs 15 residues. The germline V gene encodes CDR1 SGHTA and CDR2 FQGNSA. In nucleotides, the CDR3 is TGTGCCAGCAGCCCCAGCGGGGGGGCCGGGGAGACCCAGTACTTC. This codes for CASSPSGGAGETQYF.

The V call is TRBV7-2, the J call TRBJ2-7; 12 bases map to TRBD2. J lost 2 bases, V lost 5 bases, and 10 bases had no gene match. The CDR3 loop spans 17 amino acids. The germline CDR1 and CDR2 sequences are SGHTA and FQGNSA. The CDR3 region is CASSAPPSGGAPYEQYF. Here the CDR3 DNA reads TGTGCCAGCAGCGCGCCGCCTAGCGGGGGGGCCCCCTACGAGCAGTACTTC.

The chain couples TRBV5-4 to TRBJ2-7, with TRBD2 identical over 10 bases. Germline assignment: CDR1 SGHNT and CDR2 YYREEE (reference sequence). This CDR3 is 15 amino acids long. The trim removed 1 base at V and 6 bases at J, leaving 7 bases unmatched. This CDR3 is CASSLSASGGSEQYF. CDR3 nucleotides: TGTGCCAGCAGCTTGTCGGCTAGCGGGGGTAGCGAGCAGTACTTC.

The V and J genes are TRBV5-1 and TRBJ2-1; D is perhaps TRBD1 (6 bases). V lost 2 bases, J lost 8 bases, and 14 bases lay in between. Looked up from germline, CDR1 is SGHRS and CDR2 is YFSETQ. The CDR3 runs 14 residues. CDR3 region: CASSLEGRGDEQFF. The CDR3 region has the DNA TGCGCCAGCAGCTTAGAGGGCAGGGGCGATGAGCAGTTCTTC.